This T cell receptor beta chain was profiled in a study of cytomegalovirus exposure and HLA in healthy donors. On this clone: Its antigen is unknown.

The PCR employed 60 Vbeta primers together with 13 Jbeta primers. The data were produced by immunoSEQ multiplex PCR, yet TCRdb's version contains in-frame clones alone and is incomplete. The table includes roughly 170,000 clones, about three quarters detected once. Study results and limitations: HLA alleles were associated with around 17,000 TCR beta sequences in a later analysis at 0.05 false discovery rate.

The germline CDR1 and CDR2 sequences are MGHRA and YSYEKL. V lost 0 bases, J lost 8 bases, and 20 bases lay in between. The CDR3 contains 17 residues. Sequencing used PBMCs. This TCR came from a female donor in good health and CMV-seronegative. The chain joins TRBV4-1 to TRBJ1-5, with a weak D call TRBD1 (6 bases). The CDR3 region is CASSQEIALGAGEPQHF. The CDR3 DNA sequence: TGCGCCAGCAGCCAAGAGATAGCGCTGGGGGCGGGAGAGCCCCAGCATTTT.